This record looks at one T cell receptor (beta chain) sequence and its context. Seattle enrolled patients during active infection and tracked them longitudinally. The source of the sample is a study of blood T cell repertoires in COVID-19. Overall study: Samples taken during acute and convalescent COVID-19 were collected in the United States, Italy and Spain. From T cells, B-cell-depleted T cells, or PBMCs came the material, which was cDNA or gDNA.

In the original analysis: Nucleated cell number was recorded as an estimate derived from reference gene primer amplification. Profiling relied on immunoSEQ multiplex PCR, and the TCRdb table lists in-frame clones only, not all of them. Clonal size and the V and J genes are those of that table, whereas D and trimming came from the DNA. The table has roughly 160,000 clones, around four fifths seen once. This receptor was identified in a woman older than 75 with COVID-19, enrolled during active disease. Sequenced material: peripheral blood.

CDR3 DNA sequence: TGCGCCAGCAGCCAGGTTGGGTCCATGAACACTGAAGCTTTCTTT. It encodes CASSQVGSMNTEAFF. This chain links TRBV5-1 with TRBJ1-1; no firm D call. Germline CDR1 reads SGHRS; CDR2 reads YFSETQ. CDR3 size: 15 residues. With 4 bases removed from V and 0 bases from J, the gap between germline ends came to 13 bases.